The 26 T cell receptor beta chains presented below share a single source sample, sequenced in a study of siplizumab effects on memory and regulatory T cells. Generated by immunoSEQ multiplex PCR, the TCRdb table keeps only in-frame clones and is missing some. Of 85,000 to 130,000 clones listed, about 91% are singletons. Sequencing was done on a sample of CD4+ T cells sorted from blood. These receptors all come from a human donor in good health. Some clones in this sample may be carry-over from other donors' samples.

The rearrangement joins TRBV25-1 to TRBJ2-7; 9 bases map to TRBD1. V shed 6 bases, J shed 5 bases, and the junction held 11 bases outside the gene matches. The V gene's germline CDR1 is MGHDK and CDR2 SYGVNS. The CDR3 has 15 residues. CDR3: CASSDKRTGDHEQYF. The CDR3 DNA sequence: TGTGCCAGCAGCGATAAGAGGACAGGGGACCACGAGCAGTACTTC.

The chain employs TRBV2 and TRBJ2-1; 11 nucleotides agree with TRBD2. The CDR3 sequence is 15 residues long. The V segment lost 7 bases and the J segment 3 bases; nucleotides outside the gene matches: 5. The germline CDR1 and CDR2 sequences are SNHLY and FYNNEI. Here the CDR3 reads CASNSGRAFYNEQFF. CDR3 sequence (DNA): TGTGCCAGCAATAGCGGGAGGGCCTTCTACAATGAGCAGTTCTTC.

This chain connects TRBV6-1 to TRBJ2-7; 11 bases match TRBD1. Germline V lookup: CDR1 MNHNS, CDR2 SASEGT. V lost 6 bases to trimming and J lost 4 bases; unmatched junction nucleotides: 2. This CDR3 region has 13 residues. The DNA of the CDR3 is TGTGCCAGCAGGGACAGGGGGCGATACGAGCAGTACTTC. Protein: CASRDRGRYEQYF.

The chain uses TRBV28 and TRBJ1-5; 9 bases match TRBD1. CDR3 length equals 16 residues. V shed 6 bases and J 5 bases; nucleotides not matched to a gene: 11. Germline V gene lookup returns CDR1 MDHEN and CDR2 SYDVKM. Here the CDR3 reads CASRPAGTGTYQPQHF. The CDR3 nucleotides read TGTGCCAGCAGACCAGCCGGGACAGGGACTTATCAGCCCCAGCATTTT.

The chain couples TRBV19 to TRBJ1-4; TRBD1 aligns across 8 bases. Germline CDR1 and CDR2: LNHDA and SQIVND (reference sequence). Trimming took 4 bases from V and 3 from J; bases not matched to a gene: 4. The CDR3 has 15 residues. The CDR3 nucleotides are TGTGCCAGTAGTACACAGGGGGGGCCTAATGAAAAACTGTTTTTT. It yields the protein CASSTQGGPNEKLFF. The full variable domain, rest sourced from reference TRBV19 and TRBJ1-4, is DGGITQSPKYLFRKEGQNVTLSCEQNLNHDAMYWYRQDPGQGLRLIYYSQIVNDFQKGDIAEGYSVSREKKESFPLTVTSAQKNPTAFYLCASSTQGGPNEKLFFGSGTQLSVL.

The gene calls are TRBV6-1 and TRBJ1-1; the match to TRBD1 covers 7 bases. Trimming at V came to 6 bases and at J to 3 bases, leaving 7 bases not matched to a gene. The germline CDR1 and CDR2 sequences are MNHNS and SASEGT. This CDR3 spans 14 amino acids. The CDR3 sequence is CASREPGQHTEAFF. CDR3 nucleotides: TGTGCCAGCAGGGAACCGGGACAGCACACTGAAGCTTTCTTT.

CDR3 loop: CASKLKAALDYGYTF. DNA of the CDR3: TGTGCCAGTAAGCTTAAGGCAGCCTTGGACTATGGCTACACCTTC. This sequence joins TRBV19 and TRBJ1-2; D gene uncertain. Deletions cut 7 bases from V and 3 bases from J, with 18 bases between. Germline V gene lookup returns CDR1 LNHDA and CDR2 SQIVND (reference sequence). The CDR3 spans 15 residues.

The chain links TRBV28 to TRBJ2-7; 8 nucleotides agree with TRBD1. V shed 4 bases and J 1 base; nucleotides not matched to a gene: 15. The germline CDR1 and CDR2 sequences are MDHEN and SYDVKM. The CDR3 sequence is 18 residues long. The CDR3 is CASSSLGSGTGLSYEQYF. The CDR3 bases are TGTGCCAGCAGTTCGTTGGGCTCCGGGACAGGACTTTCCTACGAGCAGTACTTC.

V usage is TRBV27 and J usage is TRBJ2-1; 14 bases are shared with TRBD2. Germline V gives CDR1 MNHEY, CDR2 SMNVEV (reference sequence). J was trimmed by 7 bases and V by 6 bases; bases with no gene match: 23. The CDR3 is 21 residues long. As DNA, the CDR3 is TGTGCCAGCAGCTCCGGAGGGGGGACTAGCGGGAGTAAAGGTCTGGGGAATGAGCAGTTCTTC. It specifies CASSSGGGTSGSKGLGNEQFF.

The chain couples TRBV11-3 to TRBJ1-6; no reliable D call. Germline V gene lookup returns CDR1 SGHNT and CDR2 YENEEA. V shed 0 bases and J shed 7 bases, with 4 bases lying between them. CDR3 size: 13 residues. The CDR3 sequence is CASSLDTNSPLHF. CDR3 DNA sequence: TGTGCCAGCAGCTTAGATACAAATTCACCCCTCCACTTT.

This chain joins TRBV7-3 and TRBJ2-3; D not certain. CDR1 is SGHTA and CDR2 is FQGTGA in the germline V gene. This CDR3 region has 13 residues. The V end lost 5 bases, the J end lost 4 bases, and 10 bases lay between the germline ends. The CDR3 loop reads CASSTRPADTQYF. In DNA, the CDR3 is TGTGCCAGCAGCACCCGACCCGCAGATACGCAGTATTTT.

The genes are TRBV28 and TRBJ2-1; 8 nucleotides agree with TRBD2. CDR3 size: 19 residues. Germline-derived CDR1 and CDR2 are MDHEN and SYDVKM. V shed 5 bases, J shed 1 base, and the junction held 16 bases outside the gene matches. The CDR3 loop is CASSPSFRHKRGSYNEQFF. CDR3 sequence (DNA): TGTGCCAGCAGTCCGTCCTTTCGTCATAAGCGGGGGTCCTACAATGAGCAGTTCTTC.

The CDR3 protein is CASSTSRVAGAYEQYF. Here the CDR3 DNA reads TGTGCCAGTAGTACCTCAAGGGTAGCGGGAGCCTACGAGCAGTACTTC. V and J are TRBV19 and TRBJ2-7, with 9 bases identical to TRBD2. Germline CDR1 LNHDA, CDR2 SQIVND (reference sequence). The CDR3 is 16 residues long. V lost 4 bases and J lost 2; bases outside the gene matches: 9.

The chain is built from TRBV27 and TRBJ2-6; a possible D gene is TRBD2 (5 bases). The V and J ends lost 11 bases and 0 bases respectively, with 8 bases between them. Germline-derived CDR1 and CDR2 are MNHEY and SMNVEV (reference sequence). The length of the CDR3 is 13 residues. The CDR3 DNA is TGTGCCGCACGGGACTCTGGGGCCAACGTCCTGACTTTC. This codes for CAARDSGANVLTF.

The V call is TRBV5-1, the J call TRBJ2-1; D may be TRBD2 (5 bases). Germline V lookup: CDR1 SGHRS, CDR2 YFSETQ. With 2 bases removed from V and 7 bases from J, the gap between germline ends came to 16 bases. The CDR3 runs 15 residues. The CDR3 spells CASSFYLPGNNEQFF. The CDR3 region has the DNA TGCGCCAGCAGCTTCTACTTACCCGGGAATAATGAGCAGTTCTTC.

The rearrangement joins TRBV10-3 to TRBJ2-1; 7 bases map to TRBD2. Germline lookup yields CDR1 ENHRY and CDR2 SYGVKD. V lost 10 bases to trimming and J lost 9 bases; unmatched junction nucleotides: 15. CDR3 length equals 14 residues. CDR3 nucleotides: TGTGCCAACGCGGGGGAGATCAGCGGCAGTGAGCAGTTCTTC. This codes for CANAGEISGSEQFF.

This chain joins TRBV7-3 and TRBJ2-3; 8 bases match TRBD2. The CDR3 has 15 residues. V lost 6 bases, J lost 1 base, and 6 bases stayed unmatched. CDR1 is SGHTA, CDR2 FQGTGA, per germline. CDR3 in DNA: TGTGCCAGCAGTCCAAGCGGGGGACGCACAGATACGCAGTATTTT. It encodes CASSPSGGRTDTQYF.

The chain has TRBV6-6 and TRBJ2-7, with D uncertain. The CDR3 covers 14 residues. V gave up 6 bases and J gave up 3 bases, with 15 bases separating them. Looked up from germline, CDR1 is MNHNY and CDR2 is SVGAGI (reference sequence). The CDR3 reads CASRAPPPLYEQYF. CDR3 DNA sequence: TGTGCCAGCAGGGCTCCCCCGCCTCTCTACGAGCAGTACTTC.

This clone was seen a single time. The chain combines TRBV28 with TRBJ2-7; TRBD2 matches 10 bases. V gave up 6 bases and J gave up 4 bases; unmatched junction bases: 0. CDR1 is MDHEN, CDR2 SYDVKM, per germline. There are 12 residues in the CDR3. The CDR3 is CASRLAGYEQYF. CDR3 nucleotides: TGTGCCAGCAGACTAGCGGGATACGAGCAGTACTTC.

This clone was picked up one time. The chain combines TRBV28 with TRBJ2-2; TRBD2 is a possible D gene (6 bases). Trimming pared 11 bases from V and 2 bases from J, leaving 18 bases between. Germline CDR1 and CDR2: MDHEN and SYDVKM. CDR3 size: 15 residues. CDR3 coding DNA: TGTGCCTCCCTCCCGGGACTTCATAACACCGGGGAGCTGTTTTTT. This sequence encodes CASLPGLHNTGELFF.

The genes are TRBV7-8 and TRBJ2-1, with TRBD2 as a possible D gene (5 bases). Germline CDR1 SGHVS, CDR2 FQNEAQ. The CDR3 sequence is 16 residues long. Trimming took 1 base from V and 0 from J, leaving 10 bases between them. The CDR3 sequence is CASSLGGASSYNEQFF. As DNA, the CDR3 is TGTGCCAGCAGCTTAGGGGGAGCTAGCTCCTACAATGAGCAGTTCTTC. Complete variable domain (other parts from reference TRBV7-8 and TRBJ2-1): GAGVSQSPRYKVAKRGQDVALRCDPISGHVSLFWYQQALGQGPEFLTYFQNEAQLDKSGLPSDRFFAERPEGSVSTLKIQRTQQEDSAVYLCASSLGGASSYNEQFFGPGTRLTVL.

The rearrangement links TRBV4-2 to TRBJ2-1; D remains unclear. V shed 0 bases and J shed 9 bases, with 18 bases lying between them. Germline loops: CDR1 LGHNA, CDR2 YNFKEQ. The CDR3 is 16 residues long. The CDR3 is CASSQDRALVGSEQFF. The CDR3 bases are TGTGCCAGCAGCCAAGATAGGGCCCTGGTGGGTAGTGAGCAGTTCTTC.

The chain employs TRBV6-5 and TRBJ2-7; D gene uncertain. The germline V gene has CDR1 MNHEY and CDR2 SVGAGI. V lost 6 bases and J 3 bases, leaving 15 bases between the germline ends. This CDR3 region has 14 residues. The CDR3 protein is CASRAPPPLYEQYF. The CDR3 nucleotides read TGTGCCAGCAGGGCTCCCCCGCCTCTCTACGAGCAGTACTTC.

In nucleotides, the CDR3 is TGTGCCAGCAGGAGAGACAGGAACACTGAAGCTTTCTTT. Encoded protein: CASRRDRNTEAFF. The rearrangement joins TRBV2 to TRBJ1-1; maybe TRBD1 (5 bases). The V and J ends lost 6 bases and 1 base respectively, with 9 bases between them. The CDR3 covers 13 residues. Germline assignment: CDR1 SNHLY and CDR2 FYNNEI.

This chain links TRBV13 with TRBJ2-1; 8 nucleotides match TRBD2. Germline V lookup: CDR1 PRHDT, CDR2 FYEKMQ (reference sequence). The J segment lost 5 bases and the V segment lost 3 bases, leaving 9 bases of the junction unmatched. The CDR3 consists of 16 residues. CDR3 protein: CASSLYAGGPNNEQFF. The CDR3, as DNA: TGTGCCAGCAGCTTGTATGCGGGAGGCCCAAACAATGAGCAGTTCTTC.

The V gene is TRBV2, the J gene TRBJ2-3; no clear D. Per germline, CDR1 SNHLY and CDR2 FYNNEI. The CDR3 is 14 residues long. Trimming pared 8 bases from V and 0 bases from J, leaving 12 bases between. This chain's CDR3 is CASHLSTSTDTQYF. CDR3 coding DNA: TGTGCCAGCCACCTTAGCACTAGCACAGATACGCAGTATTTT.